The sequence of this TCR beta chain was determined in a study of shared clonotypes between healthy human individuals. The repertoire was sequenced with immunoSEQ multiplex PCR; TCRdb's copy has only in-frame clones and lacks some. The sample contains fewer than 130,000 clones, less than 75% of which appear only once. General study results and limits: As a rule, naive subsets had a larger estimated richness than memory subsets. Blood was the only sampled material, and tissue repertoires likely differ. Some naive CD4 clonotypes, roughly 5%, turned up in common across a few donors.

CDR1 and CDR2 from the germline V gene are SGDLS and YYNGEE. Losses at the gene ends were 4 bases for V and 1 base for J; bases not matched to a gene: 3. The CDR3 sequence is 15 residues long. With regard to this clone: Antigen specificity is unknown.

The sample comprised memory CD8+ T cells sorted from blood. Stated subset: CD45RO+ cells pooled with CCR7-negative TemRA cells. This rearrangement joins TRBV9 to TRBJ2-7; 12 bases are shared with TRBD2. This TCR was sampled from a woman in her twenties or thirties in good health. CDR3 in amino acids: CASSTTSGRSYEQYF. DNA of the CDR3: TGTGCCAGCAGCACGACTAGCGGGAGATCCTACGAGCAGTACTTC. The full variable domain, in which reference TRBV9 and TRBJ2-7 provide the parts outside the CDR3, is DSGVTQTPKHLITATGQRVTLRCSPRSGDLSVYWYQQSLDQGLQFLIQYYNGEERAKGNILERFSAQQFPDLHSELNLSSLELGDSALYFCASSTTSGRSYEQYFGPGTRLTVT.